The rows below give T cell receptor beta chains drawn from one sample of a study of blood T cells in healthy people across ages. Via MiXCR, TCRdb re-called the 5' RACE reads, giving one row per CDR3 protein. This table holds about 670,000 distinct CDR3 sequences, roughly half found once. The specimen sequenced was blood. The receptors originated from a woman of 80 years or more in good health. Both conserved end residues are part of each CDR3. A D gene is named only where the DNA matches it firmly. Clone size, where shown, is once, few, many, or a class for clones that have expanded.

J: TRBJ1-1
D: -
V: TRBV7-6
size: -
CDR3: CASSLRGKNTEAFF
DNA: TGTGCCAGCAGCTTGAGGGGGAAGAACACTGAAGCTTTCTTT

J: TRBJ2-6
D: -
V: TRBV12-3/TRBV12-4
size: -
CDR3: CASSHAGRATSEANVLTF
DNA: TGTGCCAGCAGCCATGCGGGCAGGGCAACCTCTGAGGCCAACGTCCTGACTTTC

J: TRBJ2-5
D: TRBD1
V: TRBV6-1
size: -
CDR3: CASSKGAAQETQYF
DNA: TGTGCCAGCTCCAAGGGGGCCGCCCAAGAGACCCAGTACTTC

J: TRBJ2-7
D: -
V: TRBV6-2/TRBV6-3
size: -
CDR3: CASSTPGGILSYEQYF
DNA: TGTGCCAGCAGTACCCCCGGGGGTATTCTCTCCTACGAGCAGTACTTC

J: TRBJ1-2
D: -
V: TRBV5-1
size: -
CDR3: CASSLEPAGNYGYTF
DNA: TGCGCCAGCAGCTTGGAGCCAGCCGGTAACTATGGCTACACCTTC

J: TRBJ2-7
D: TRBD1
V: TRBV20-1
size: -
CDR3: CSARLTGTGVRSSYGQYF
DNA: TGCAGTGCTAGATTGACCGGGACAGGGGTTAGGAGCTCCTACGGTCAGTACTTC

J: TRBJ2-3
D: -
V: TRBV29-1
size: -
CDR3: CSVVMLDSLTDTQYF
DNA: TGCAGCGTTGTTATGCTAGACAGCCTCACAGATACGCAGTATTTT

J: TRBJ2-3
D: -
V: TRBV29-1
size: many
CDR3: CSVGGGPDTQYF
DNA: TGCAGCGTTGGCGGCGGGCCAGATACGCAGTATTTT

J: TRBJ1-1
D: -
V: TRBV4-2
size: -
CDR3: CASSQARGDGYTEAFF
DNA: TGTGCCAGCAGCCAAGCGAGGGGGGACGGGTACACTGAAGCTTTCTTT

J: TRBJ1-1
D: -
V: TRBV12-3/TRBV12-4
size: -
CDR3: CASNLGGEAEAFF
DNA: TGTGCCAGCAACTTGGGAGGGGAGGCAGAAGCTTTCTTT

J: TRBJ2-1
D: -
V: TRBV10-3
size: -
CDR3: CAISESQGLSYNEQFF
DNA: TGTGCCATCAGTGAGTCTCAGGGGCTCTCCTACAATGAGCAGTTCTTC

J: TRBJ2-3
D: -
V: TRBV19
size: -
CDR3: CASSIGRSTDTQYF
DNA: TGTGCCAGTAGTATAGGCCGGTCCACAGATACGCAGTATTTT

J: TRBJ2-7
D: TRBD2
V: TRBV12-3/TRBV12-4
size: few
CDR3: CASRGTSGRNPYEQYF
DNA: TGTGCCAGCAGGGGGACTAGCGGGAGAAACCCCTACGAGCAGTACTTC

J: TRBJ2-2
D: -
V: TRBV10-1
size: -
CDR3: CASSGLTNTGELFF
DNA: TGCGCCAGCAGTGGGCTAACGAACACCGGGGAGCTGTTTTTT

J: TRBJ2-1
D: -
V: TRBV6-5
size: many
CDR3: CASSSSLALAYNEQFF
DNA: TGTGCCAGCAGTTCTTCACTAGCCTTAGCGTACAATGAGCAGTTCTTC

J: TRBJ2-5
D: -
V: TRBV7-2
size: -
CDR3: CASSLVRESQYF
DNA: TGTGCCAGCAGCTTAGTGAGGGAGTCCCAGTACTTC

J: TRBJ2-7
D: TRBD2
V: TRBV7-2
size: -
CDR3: CASSLVAGGHYEQYF
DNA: TGTGCCAGCAGCTTAGTTGCGGGAGGGCATTACGAGCAGTACTTC

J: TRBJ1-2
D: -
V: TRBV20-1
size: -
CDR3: CSARAGGAWGYTF
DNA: TGCAGTGCTAGAGCTGGCGGGGCGTGGGGCTACACCTTC

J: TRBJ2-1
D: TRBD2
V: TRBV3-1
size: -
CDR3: CASSLGLALNNEQFF
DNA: TGTGCCAGCAGCCTTGGACTAGCGCTAAACAATGAGCAGTTCTTC

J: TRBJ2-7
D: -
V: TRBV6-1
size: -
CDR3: CASRPIRATPRTKDYEQYF
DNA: TGTGCCAGCAGACCCATCCGGGCCACTCCAAGAACCAAGGATTACGAGCAGTACTTC

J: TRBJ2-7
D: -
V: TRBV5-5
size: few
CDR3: CASSFSGIEQYF
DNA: TGTGCCAGCAGCTTCAGCGGTATTGAGCAGTACTTC

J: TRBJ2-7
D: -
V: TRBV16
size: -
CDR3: CASSPMGAGLSYEQYF
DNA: TGTGCCAGTAGCCCAATGGGGGCTGGACTTAGCTACGAGCAGTACTTC

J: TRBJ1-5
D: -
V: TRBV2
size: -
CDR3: CASSPDGNSNQPQHF
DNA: TGTGCCAGCAGTCCGGACGGAAATAGCAATCAGCCCCAGCATTTT

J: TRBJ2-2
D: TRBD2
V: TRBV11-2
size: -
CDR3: CASRSLAGAGELFF
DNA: TGTGCCAGCAGATCACTAGCGGGAGCCGGGGAGCTGTTTTTT

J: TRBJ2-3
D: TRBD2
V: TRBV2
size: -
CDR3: CASIVAGGPTDTQYF
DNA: TGTGCCAGCATTGTAGCGGGGGGCCCCACAGATACGCAGTATTTT

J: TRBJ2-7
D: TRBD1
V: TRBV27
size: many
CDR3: CASSVTGGRSYEQYF
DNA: TGTGCCAGCAGTGTCACAGGGGGCAGGTCCTACGAGCAGTACTTC

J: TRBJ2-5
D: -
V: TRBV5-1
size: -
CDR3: CASRLGLPNEQYF
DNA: TGCGCCAGCAGACTGGGACTGCCCAATGAGCAGTACTTC

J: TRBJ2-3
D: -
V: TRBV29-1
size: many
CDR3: CSVDYQGFTDTQYF
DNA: TGCAGCGTGGATTATCAGGGATTCACAGATACGCAGTATTTT

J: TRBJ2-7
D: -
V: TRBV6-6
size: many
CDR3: CASSYSKTYYEQYF
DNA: TGTGCCAGCAGTTACTCGAAGACATACTACGAGCAGTACTTC

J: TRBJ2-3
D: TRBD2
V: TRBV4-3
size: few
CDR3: CASSHGPGLGVTDTQYF
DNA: TGCGCCAGCAGCCACGGCCCGGGACTAGGGGTCACAGATACGCAGTATTTT

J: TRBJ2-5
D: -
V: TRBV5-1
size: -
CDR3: CASSAGVAETQYF
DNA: TGCGCCAGCAGCGCAGGGGTGGCTGAGACCCAGTACTTC

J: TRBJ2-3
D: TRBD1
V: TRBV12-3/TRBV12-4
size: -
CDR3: CASSDRASDTQYF
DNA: TGTGCCAGCAGCGACAGGGCTTCAGATACGCAGTATTTT

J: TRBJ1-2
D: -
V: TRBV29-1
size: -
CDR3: CSVARQVDYGYTF
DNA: TGCAGCGTAGCCCGACAGGTCGACTATGGCTACACCTTC

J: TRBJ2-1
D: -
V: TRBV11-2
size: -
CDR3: CASANSRTVGEQFF
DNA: TGTGCCAGCGCCAACTCTAGGACCGTCGGTGAGCAGTTCTTC

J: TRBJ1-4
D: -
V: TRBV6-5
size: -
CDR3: CASSYSGLGNEKLFF
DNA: TGTGCCAGCAGTTACTCGGGACTTGGAAATGAAAAACTGTTTTTT

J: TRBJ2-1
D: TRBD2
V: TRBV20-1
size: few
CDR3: CSVGGAGGYNEQFF
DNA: TGCAGTGTTGGAGGAGCGGGGGGGTACAATGAGCAGTTCTTC

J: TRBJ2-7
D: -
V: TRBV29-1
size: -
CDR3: CSVHGGSYEQYF
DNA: TGCAGCGTTCACGGGGGATCCTACGAGCAGTACTTC

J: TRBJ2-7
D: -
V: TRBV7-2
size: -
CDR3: CASSKRENPYEQYF
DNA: TGTGCCAGCAGTAAAAGGGAAAATCCCTACGAGCAGTACTTC

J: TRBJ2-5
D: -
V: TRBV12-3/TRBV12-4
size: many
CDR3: CASSLTRGLRETQYF
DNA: TGTGCCAGCAGTTTAACGAGGGGCCTCAGGGAGACCCAGTACTTC

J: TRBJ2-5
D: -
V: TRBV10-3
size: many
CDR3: CATNGLLLGGTQYF
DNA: TGTGCCACGAATGGGTTACTCCTTGGGGGGACCCAGTACTTC